A single sample gave rise to the 6 T cell receptor beta chains below, sequenced in a study of T-cell memory formation after mild COVID-19. One entry per CDR3 protein, called by TCRdb with MiXCR from the 5' RACE reads. The sample lists about 500,000 distinct CDR3 sequences; just over 20% were seen once. The material sequenced was PBMCs or a T cell subset sorted from them (not recorded which). The receptor set was obtained from an adult woman who had mild COVID-19 (a few samples of this study predate the infection). Cell type and time point are not known.

This clonotype has just a few counts. The gene calls are TRBV5-1 and TRBJ2-3, with 15 bases that match TRBD2. Germline CDR1 reads SGHRS; CDR2 reads YFSETQ. V was pared by 4 bases and J by 2 bases, with 14 bases of the junction left unmatched. The CDR3 contains 20 residues. CDR3 DNA: TGCGCCAGCAGCCCGGGGAGAGGACTAGCGGGAGGGTTGCCCACAGATACGCAGTATTTT. Translated, it gives CASSPGRGLAGGLPTDTQYF.

This chain links TRBV7-3 with TRBJ2-1; 7 bases align to TRBD2. With V trimmed by 2 bases and J by 10 bases, 14 bases remained unmatched. The CDR3 length is 16 residues. CDR1 and CDR2 (germline): SGHTA, FQGTGA. In DNA, the CDR3 is TGTGCCAGCAGCTTAGGGCGGGGGAGAGAGATAAGGGAGCAGTTCTTC. It specifies CASSLGRGREIREQFF.

The table lists this clonotype with a few counts. The chain couples TRBV10-3 to TRBJ2-3, with no clear D. V lost 7 bases, J lost 0 bases, and 8 bases lay in between. CDR3 length: 13 amino acids. From germline, CDR1 is ENHRY and CDR2 SYGVKD. The CDR3 DNA follows: TGTGCCATCATGACTGAAAGCACAGATACGCAGTATTTT. It yields the protein CAIMTESTDTQYF.

This clonotype was detected a few times. The chain has TRBV5-1 and TRBJ2-3; D remains ambiguous. Per the germline V gene, CDR1 is SGHRS and CDR2 is YFSETQ. The length of the CDR3 is 14 residues. V was clipped by 1 base and J by 0 bases, with 6 bases between them. The CDR3 nucleotides are TGCGCCAGCAGCTTGAAGTACAGCACAGATACGCAGTATTTT. It codes for CASSLKYSTDTQYF.

About this clonotype itself: The junction departs from germline at one end; a sequencing error may be responsible. V gene TRBV6-1 combines with J gene TRBJ1-5; 7 bases align to TRBD1. The CDR3 is made up of 15 amino acids. Per the germline V gene, CDR1 is MNHNS and CDR2 is SASEGT. CDR3 nucleotide sequence: TGTGCCAGCAGCGAAGGCGACAGGGACAATCAGCCCCAGCATTTT. Translating it yields CASSEGDRDNQPQHF.

This clonotype was observed a few times. The gene calls are TRBV7-2 and TRBJ2-7, with unresolved D. The V end lost 0 bases, the J end lost 2 bases, and 14 bases lay between the germline ends. The length of the CDR3 is 16 residues. Per germline, CDR1 SGHTA and CDR2 FQGNSA. DNA for the CDR3: TGTGCCAGCAGCTTAGCCTTGGTTGGGTCTGCCTACGAGCAGTACTTC. Amino acid sequence: CASSLALVGSAYEQYF.